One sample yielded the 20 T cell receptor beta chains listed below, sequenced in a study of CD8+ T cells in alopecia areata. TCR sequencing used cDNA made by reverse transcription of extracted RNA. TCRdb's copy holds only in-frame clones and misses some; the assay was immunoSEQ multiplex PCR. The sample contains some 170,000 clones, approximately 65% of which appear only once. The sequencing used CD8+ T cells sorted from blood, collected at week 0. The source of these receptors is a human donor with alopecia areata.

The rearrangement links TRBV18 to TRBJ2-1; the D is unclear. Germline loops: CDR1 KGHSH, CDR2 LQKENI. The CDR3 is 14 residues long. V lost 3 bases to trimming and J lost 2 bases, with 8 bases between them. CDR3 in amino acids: CASSPVGTYNEQFF. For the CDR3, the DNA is TGTGCCAGCTCACCTGTAGGGACCTACAATGAGCAGTTCTTC. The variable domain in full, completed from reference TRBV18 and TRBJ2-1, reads NAGVMQNPRHLVRRRGQEARLRCSPMKGHSHVYWYRQLPEEGLKFMVYLQKENIIDESGMPKERFSAEFPKEGPSILRIQQVVRGDSAAYFCASSPVGTYNEQFFGPGTRLTVL.

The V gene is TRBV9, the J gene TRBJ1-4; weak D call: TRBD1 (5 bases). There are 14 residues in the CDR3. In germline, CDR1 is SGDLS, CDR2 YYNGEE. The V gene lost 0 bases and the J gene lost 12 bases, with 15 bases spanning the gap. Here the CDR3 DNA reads TGTGCCAGCAGCGTAGGAGGGACGGTGAAAGAACTGTTTTTT. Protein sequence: CASSVGGTVKELFF.

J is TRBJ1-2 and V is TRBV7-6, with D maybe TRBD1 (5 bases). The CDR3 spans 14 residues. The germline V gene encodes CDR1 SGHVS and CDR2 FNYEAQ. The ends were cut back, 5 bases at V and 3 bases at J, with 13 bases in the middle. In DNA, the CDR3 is TGTGCCAGCAGCCCCTCAGGGTTATACTATGGCTACACCTTC. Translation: CASSPSGLYYGYTF.

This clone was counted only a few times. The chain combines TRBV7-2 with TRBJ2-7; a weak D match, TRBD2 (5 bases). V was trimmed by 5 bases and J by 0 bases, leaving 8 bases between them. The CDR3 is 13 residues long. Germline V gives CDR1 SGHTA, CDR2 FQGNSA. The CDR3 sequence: CASSNRDSYEQYF. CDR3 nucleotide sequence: TGTGCCAGCAGCAACCGGGACTCCTACGAGCAGTACTTC.

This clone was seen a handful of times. The CDR3 region has the DNA TGCAGCGCCGAGCTAGATACGCAGTATTTT. As protein: CSAELDTQYF. The rearrangement joins TRBV29-1 to TRBJ2-3; D not certain. The CDR3 totals 10 residues. V was clipped by 7 bases and J by 5 bases, with 7 bases between them. The V gene's germline CDR1 is SQVTM and CDR2 ANQGSEA.

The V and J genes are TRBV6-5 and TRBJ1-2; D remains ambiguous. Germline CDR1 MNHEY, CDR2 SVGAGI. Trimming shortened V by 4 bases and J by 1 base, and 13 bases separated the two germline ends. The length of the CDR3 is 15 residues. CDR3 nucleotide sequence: TGTGCCAGCAGTTCCCTACAGAATCGTAACTATGGCTACACCTTC. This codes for CASSSLQNRNYGYTF.

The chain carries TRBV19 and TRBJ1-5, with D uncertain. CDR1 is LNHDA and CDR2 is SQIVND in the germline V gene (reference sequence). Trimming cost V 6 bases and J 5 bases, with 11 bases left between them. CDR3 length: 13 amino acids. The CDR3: CASRHREDQPQHF. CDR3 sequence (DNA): TGTGCCAGTAGGCACCGGGAGGATCAGCCCCAGCATTTT.

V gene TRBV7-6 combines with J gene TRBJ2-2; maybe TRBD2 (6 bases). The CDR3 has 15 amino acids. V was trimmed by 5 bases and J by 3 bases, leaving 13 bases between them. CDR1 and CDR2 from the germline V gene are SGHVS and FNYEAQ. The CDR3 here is CASSDRGEDTGELFF. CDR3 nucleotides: TGTGCCAGCAGCGACCGAGGGGAGGACACCGGGGAGCTGTTTTTT.

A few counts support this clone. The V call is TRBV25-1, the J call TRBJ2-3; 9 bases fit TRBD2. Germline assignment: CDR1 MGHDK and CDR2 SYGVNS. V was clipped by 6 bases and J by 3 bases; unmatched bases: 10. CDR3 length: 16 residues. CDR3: CASSPGSGGRTDTQYF. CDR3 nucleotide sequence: TGTGCCAGCAGCCCCGGGAGCGGGGGGCGGACAGATACGCAGTATTTT.

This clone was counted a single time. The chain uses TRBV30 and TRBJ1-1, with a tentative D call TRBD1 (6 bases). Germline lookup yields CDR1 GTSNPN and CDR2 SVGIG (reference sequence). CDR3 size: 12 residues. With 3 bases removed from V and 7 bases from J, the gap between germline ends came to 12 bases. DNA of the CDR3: TGTGCCTGGAGCGCAACAGGGAATGAAGCTTTCTTT. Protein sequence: CAWSATGNEAFF.

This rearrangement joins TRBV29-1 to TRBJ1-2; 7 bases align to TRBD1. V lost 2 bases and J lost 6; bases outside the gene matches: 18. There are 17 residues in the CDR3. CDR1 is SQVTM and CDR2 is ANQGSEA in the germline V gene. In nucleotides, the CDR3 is TGCAGCGTTGAAACGATCGGTGGGACAGCACGGGATGATGGCTACACCTTC. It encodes CSVETIGGTARDDGYTF.

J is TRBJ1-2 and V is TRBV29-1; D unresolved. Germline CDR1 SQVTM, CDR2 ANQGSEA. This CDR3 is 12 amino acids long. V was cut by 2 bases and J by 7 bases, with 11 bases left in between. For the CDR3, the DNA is TGCAGCGTTGAATCCGGGAAGGGTGGCTACACCTTC. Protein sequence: CSVESGKGGYTF.

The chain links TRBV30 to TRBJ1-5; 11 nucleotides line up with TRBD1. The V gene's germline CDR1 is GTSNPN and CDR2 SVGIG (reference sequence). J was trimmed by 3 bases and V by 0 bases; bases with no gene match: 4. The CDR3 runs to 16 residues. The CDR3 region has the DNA TGTGCCTGGAGTGTACAGGACAGGGGGCTCAATCAGCCCCAGCATTTT. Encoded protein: CAWSVQDRGLNQPQHF.

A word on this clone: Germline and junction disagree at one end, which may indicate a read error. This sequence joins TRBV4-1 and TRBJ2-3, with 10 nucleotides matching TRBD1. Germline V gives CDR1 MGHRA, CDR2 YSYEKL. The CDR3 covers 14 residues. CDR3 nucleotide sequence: TGTGCCAGCAGCCCCGGGACAGGGGACGATACGCAGTATTTT. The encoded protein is CASSPGTGDDTQYF.

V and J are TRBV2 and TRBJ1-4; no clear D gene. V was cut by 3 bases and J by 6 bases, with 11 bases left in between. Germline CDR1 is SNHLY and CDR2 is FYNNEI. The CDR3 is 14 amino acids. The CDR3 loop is CASSDSAEDEKLFF. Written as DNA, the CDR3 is TGTGCCAGCAGTGACTCGGCAGAAGATGAAAAACTGTTTTTT.

Here the CDR3 DNA reads TGTGCCAGCAGTGAACGAGGCAGGAACTACGAGCAGTACTTC. It codes for CASSERGRNYEQYF. The rearrangement links TRBV25-1 to TRBJ2-7; D ambiguous. This CDR3 spans 14 amino acids. Germline CDR1 MGHDK, CDR2 SYGVNS. V lost 2 bases, J lost 3 bases, and 11 bases lay in between.

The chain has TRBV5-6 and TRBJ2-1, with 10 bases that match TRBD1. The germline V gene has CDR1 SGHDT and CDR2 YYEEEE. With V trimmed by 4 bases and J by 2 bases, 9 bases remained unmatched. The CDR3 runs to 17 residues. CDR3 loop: CASSPAPGQGPYNEQFF. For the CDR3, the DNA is TGTGCCAGCAGCCCTGCCCCGGGACAGGGGCCCTACAATGAGCAGTTCTTC.

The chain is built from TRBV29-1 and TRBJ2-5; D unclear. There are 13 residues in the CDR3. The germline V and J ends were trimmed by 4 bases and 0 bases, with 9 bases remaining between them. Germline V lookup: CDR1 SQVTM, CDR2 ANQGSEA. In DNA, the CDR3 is TGCAGCGTTGTTGACAAGAACCAAGAGACCCAGTACTTC. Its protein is CSVVDKNQETQYF.

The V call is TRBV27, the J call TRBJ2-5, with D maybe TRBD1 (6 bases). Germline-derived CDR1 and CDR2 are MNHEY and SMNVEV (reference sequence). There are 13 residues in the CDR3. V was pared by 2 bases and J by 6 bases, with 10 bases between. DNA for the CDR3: TGTGCCAGCAGTTTAGGGCAGGGGAAGACCCAGTACTTC. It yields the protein CASSLGQGKTQYF.

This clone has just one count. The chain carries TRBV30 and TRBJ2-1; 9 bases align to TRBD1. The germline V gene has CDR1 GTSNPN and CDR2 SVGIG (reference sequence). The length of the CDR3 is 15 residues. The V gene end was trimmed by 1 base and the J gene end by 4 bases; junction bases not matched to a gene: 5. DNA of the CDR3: TGTGCCTGGAGTGAGGGGACAGGGCTTTACAATGAGCAGTTCTTC. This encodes CAWSEGTGLYNEQFF. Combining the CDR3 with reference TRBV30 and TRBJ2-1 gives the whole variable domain SQTIHQWPATLVQPVGSPLSLECTVEGTSNPNLYWYRQAAGRGLQLLFYSVGIGQISSEVPQNLSASRPQDRQFILSSKKLLLSDSGFYLCAWSEGTGLYNEQFFGPGTRLTVL.